A selection of T cell receptor beta chains follows, all from one sample in a study of CD8 T cells in Susac syndrome. TCRdb re-called the immunoSEQ multiplex PCR reads with MiXCR, one entry per CDR3 protein. The table lists 100,000 to 150,000 distinct CDR3 sequences, 85% to 95% of them singletons. Sequenced input: CD8+ T cells from PBMCs. The receptors were gathered from a human donor with multiple sclerosis. CDR3s include the opening cysteine and the closing phenylalanine or tryptophan. Fields, in order: V gene, D gene, CDR3 length, J gene, clone size, CDR3 protein, CDR3 DNA. D genes are given only for firm matches. Not every row has a clone size; where given, it reads once, few, many or a size class.

>TRBV9|TRBD1|15|TRBJ1-4|-
CASSDGTGGGEKLFF
TGTGCCAGCAGCGACGGGACAGGGGGGGGTGAAAAACTGTTTTTT
>TRBV7-2|-|16|TRBJ1-5|-
CASTLLGGKVNQPQHF
TGTGCCAGCACCCTCTTGGGCGGGAAAGTCAATCAGCCCCAGCATTTT
>TRBV6-6|-|12|TRBJ1-5|-
CASSPLKWSQHF
TGTGCCAGCAGCCCCCTTAAGTGGTCCCAGCATTTT
>TRBV6-1|TRBD1|14|TRBJ1-1|-
CASTIRGDYTEAFF
TGTGCCAGCACCATCAGGGGGGATTACACTGAAGCTTTCTTT
>TRBV29-1|TRBD2|16|TRBJ2-3|-
CSVEGGLAGGTDTQYF
TGCAGCGTTGAAGGAGGACTAGCGGGGGGCACAGATACGCAGTATTTT
>TRBV3-1|-|17|TRBJ2-1|-
CASSQDRRYRGIGEQFF
TGTGCCAGCAGCCAAGATCGTAGATATAGGGGGATTGGTGAGCAGTTCTTC
>TRBV27|-|14|TRBJ1-4|-
CASSLTPRPEKLFF
TGTGCCAGCAGTTTAACCCCGAGGCCTGAAAAACTGTTTTTT
>TRBV3-1|TRBD2|16|TRBJ2-1|-
CASSYPGLAGENEQFF
TGTGCCAGCAGCTACCCGGGACTAGCGGGGGAGAATGAGCAGTTCTTC
>TRBV24-1|-|11|TRBJ2-5|few
CATSERETQYF
TGTGCCACCAGTGAGCGGGAGACCCAGTACTTC
>TRBV5-1|TRBD2|16|TRBJ2-1|-
CASSLDGTSARNEQFF
TGCGCCAGCAGCTTGGATGGGACTAGCGCGAGGAATGAGCAGTTCTTC
>TRBV12-3/TRBV12-4|TRBD2|16|TRBJ2-5|once
CASRLALAGVGETQYF
TGTGCCAGCAGGCTAGCCCTAGCGGGAGTTGGAGAGACCCAGTACTTC
>TRBV9|-|16|TRBJ2-2|-
CASSVEVSGRTGELFF
TGTGCCAGCAGCGTAGAGGTCTCAGGGCGGACCGGGGAGCTGTTTTTT
>TRBV9|-|17|TRBJ1-2|-
CASSVALLGGANSGYTF
TGTGCCAGCAGCGTAGCATTATTGGGGGGCGCAAATAGTGGCTACACCTTC
>TRBV19|TRBD2|15|TRBJ2-1|-
CASSRREGLYNEQFF
TGTGCCAGTAGCCGACGGGAGGGCCTCTACAATGAGCAGTTCTTC
>TRBV29-1|-|11|TRBJ1-3|once
CSARVGNTIYF
TGCAGCGCCCGCGTGGGAAACACCATATATTTT
>TRBV29-1|-|12|TRBJ1-1|once
CSGGTGGSEAFF
TGCAGCGGAGGGACCGGAGGGAGTGAAGCTTTCTTT
>TRBV7-2|-|15|TRBJ1-5|-
CASSLGVLSNQPQHF
TGTGCCAGCAGCTTAGGTGTACTGAGCAATCAGCCCCAGCATTTT
>TRBV20-1|TRBD1|16|TRBJ1-4|-
CSAIGTGVATNEKLFF
TGCAGTGCTATAGGGACAGGGGTTGCAACTAATGAAAAACTGTTTTTT
>TRBV3-1|-|12|TRBJ2-7|-
CASSQADYEQYF
TGTGCCAGCAGCCAAGCAGACTACGAGCAGTACTTC
>TRBV19|-|17|TRBJ1-1|-
CASSMRRFSLLNTEAFF
TGTGCCAGTAGTATGAGGAGGTTTTCGCTCCTGAACACTGAAGCTTTCTTT
>TRBV7-9|-|17|TRBJ2-4|-
CASSYPTVGRGKNIQYF
TGTGCCAGCAGCTACCCGACGGTAGGCCGAGGGAAAAACATTCAGTACTTC
>TRBV28|-|14|TRBJ2-5|-
CASSLPGPRETQYF
TGTGCCAGCAGTTTACCGGGACCCCGAGAGACCCAGTACTTC
>TRBV13|TRBD2|14|TRBJ2-5|-
CASSPSGPRETQYF
TGTGCCAGCAGCCCTAGCGGACCTCGGGAGACCCAGTACTTC
>TRBV5-4|TRBD1|11|TRBJ1-2|-
CASSGQAGYTF
TGTGCCAGCAGTGGACAGGCAGGCTACACCTTC
>TRBV5-6|TRBD1|14|TRBJ2-5|once
CASSFGTAGETQYF
TGTGCCAGCAGCTTCGGGACAGCCGGCGAGACCCAGTACTTC
>TRBV19|-|14|TRBJ2-7|-
CASSISPSGYEQYF
TGTGCCAGTAGTATATCCCCCTCGGGCTACGAGCAGTACTTC
>TRBV27|TRBD2|14|TRBJ2-2|-
CASSGHSGAGELFF
TGTGCCAGCAGCGGACATAGCGGGGCCGGGGAGCTGTTTTTT
>TRBV19|-|13|TRBJ2-3|-
CASSIQGTDTQYF
TGTGCCAGTAGTATCCAGGGGACAGATACGCAGTATTTT
>TRBV29-1|-|12|TRBJ1-1|-
CSVGTGHTEAFF
TGCAGCGTGGGTACAGGACACACTGAAGCTTTCTTT
>TRBV5-1|TRBD1|15|TRBJ1-5|few
CASSLSGQGQQPQHF
TGCGCCAGCAGCTTATCCGGACAGGGACAACAGCCCCAGCATTTT
>TRBV9|-|15|TRBJ1-2|-
CASSPQANTNYGYTF
TGTGCCAGCAGCCCACAGGCAAATACTAACTATGGCTACACCTTC
>TRBV30|-|13|TRBJ2-2|-
CAWSGANTGELFF
TGTGCCTGGAGCGGAGCGAACACCGGGGAGCTGTTTTTT
>TRBV7-9|-|15|TRBJ2-1|once
CASSLGASWGNEQFF
TGTGCCAGCAGCTTAGGAGCTAGTTGGGGTAATGAGCAGTTCTTC
>TRBV7-8|TRBD1|15|TRBJ2-1|-
CASSLRTGRGNEQFF
TGTGCCAGCAGCCTCCGGACAGGGCGCGGCAATGAGCAGTTCTTC
>TRBV4-1|-|16|TRBJ2-5|-
CASSQDRAQLKETQYF
TGCGCCAGCAGCCAAGATCGGGCACAGTTAAAAGAGACCCAGTACTTC
>TRBV27|TRBD1|17|TRBJ1-1|-
CASSGERFRDRWTEAFF
TGTGCCAGCAGTGGAGAGCGGTTTCGGGACAGGTGGACTGAAGCTTTCTTT
>TRBV6-5|-|14|TRBJ2-2|-
CASSASPDTGELFF
TGTGCCAGCAGCGCCAGCCCGGACACCGGGGAGCTGTTTTTT
>TRBV7-9|-|15|TRBJ2-2|-
CASSLAGTNTGELFF
TGTGCCAGCAGCTTAGCGGGGACGAACACCGGGGAGCTGTTTTTT
>TRBV6-1|-|15|TRBJ2-2|-
CASSGGGIFSGELFF
TGTGCCAGCAGTGGAGGGGGTATTTTTTCCGGGGAGCTGTTTTTT
>TRBV2|-|13|TRBJ2-5|-
CASSELAQETQYF
TGTGCCAGCAGTGAATTGGCCCAAGAGACCCAGTACTTC
>TRBV18|-|12|TRBJ2-5|-
CASSPRRETQYF
TGTGCCAGCTCACCACGCAGGGAGACCCAGTACTTC
>TRBV28|-|16|TRBJ2-5|-
CASSLFPAGAGETQYF
TGTGCCAGCAGTTTATTCCCCGCGGGGGCAGGAGAGACCCAGTACTTC
>TRBV20-1|-|16|TRBJ2-3|-
CSARDPRLDVTDTQYF
TGCAGTGCTAGAGATCCTCGACTAGATGTCACAGATACGCAGTATTTT
>TRBV7-8|TRBD2|14|TRBJ2-2|-
CASRLAANTGELFF
TGTGCCAGCAGGCTAGCGGCCAACACCGGGGAGCTGTTTTTT
>TRBV13|-|14|TRBJ1-1|-
CASSYGSAGGEAFF
TGTGCCAGCAGCTACGGATCAGCAGGCGGTGAAGCTTTCTTT
>TRBV20-1|TRBD1|13|TRBJ1-4|-
CSAQPGGQRKLFF
TGCAGTGCCCAACCAGGGGGTCAAAGGAAACTGTTTTTT
>TRBV4-1|-|14|TRBJ1-2|-
CASSHPGRGDGYTF
TGCGCCAGCAGCCATCCGGGCCGCGGGGACGGCTACACCTTC
>TRBV7-9|-|16|TRBJ2-5|-
CASSRGSDGNQETQYF
TGTGCCAGCAGCCGCGGATCTGACGGAAACCAAGAGACCCAGTACTTC
>TRBV6-1|TRBD2|16|TRBJ2-1|-
CASSPTGLAAGNEQFF
TGTGCCAGCAGCCCTACCGGACTAGCGGCGGGTAATGAGCAGTTCTTC
>TRBV4-1|TRBD2|15|TRBJ2-1|-
CASSSLAGAADEQFF
TGCGCCAGCAGCTCGTTAGCGGGGGCCGCCGATGAGCAGTTCTTC
>TRBV5-4|TRBD1|15|TRBJ1-3|once
CASSLRTGAGNTIYF
TGTGCCAGCAGCTTGAGAACAGGGGCTGGAAACACCATATATTTT
>TRBV13|TRBD1|14|TRBJ1-1|-
CASSQTGSTTEAFF
TGTGCCAGCAGCCAGACAGGGAGTACCACTGAAGCTTTCTTT
>TRBV7-9|-|14|TRBJ1-5|-
CASSLAGVRQPQHF
TGTGCCAGCAGCTTAGCAGGGGTGCGTCAGCCCCAGCATTTT
>TRBV7-9|-|16|TRBJ2-1|-
CASSPTAGGSYNEQFF
TGTGCCAGCAGCCCGACGGCGGGTGGATCCTACAATGAGCAGTTCTTC
>TRBV19|TRBD1|15|TRBJ1-5|-
CASATGQGSNQPQHF
TGTGCCAGCGCGACGGGACAGGGAAGCAATCAGCCCCAGCATTTT
>TRBV24-1|TRBD2|16|TRBJ2-1|-
CATSDRSGGAIGEQFF
TGTGCCACCAGTGACAGGAGCGGGGGGGCTATTGGCGAGCAGTTCTTC
>TRBV7-9|-|14|TRBJ2-7|-
CASSLQGTGYEQYF
TGTGCCAGCAGCTTACAGGGCACGGGCTACGAGCAGTACTTC
>TRBV7-6|TRBD1|13|TRBJ2-7|once
CASSLADRSEQYF
TGTGCCAGCAGCTTAGCGGACAGGTCCGAGCAGTACTTC
>TRBV7-9|-|14|TRBJ2-7|-
CASSSPGAPIEQYF
TGTGCCAGCAGCTCACCAGGGGCCCCTATCGAGCAGTACTTC